This T cell receptor beta chain was obtained from a study of CD8 T cells in ankylosing spondylitis. The germline V and J ends were trimmed by 10 bases and 2 bases, with 13 bases remaining between them. Germline assignment: CDR1 KGHDR and CDR2 SFDVKD. This CDR3 has 13 amino acids. General study findings and limits: A motif in TCR beta, a set of fewer than ten highly homologous variants, appeared characteristic of ankylosing spondylitis blood. Disease-associated clones were reportedly significantly overrepresented in matched ankylosing spondylitis synovial fluid. Before this, some motif variants had been reported in reactive arthritis synovial fluid and blood.

Notes on this clonotype: Its specificity is not known.

Construction of TCR beta libraries was performed using quantitative 5'-RACE with molecular barcodes. TCRdb reprocessed the 5' RACE reads with MiXCR, giving one entry per CDR3 protein. This table has about 260,000 distinct CDR3 sequences, 20% to 30% appearing once. The gene calls are TRBV24-1 and TRBJ2-5, with D perhaps matching TRBD2 (5 bases). Sequenced sample: blood, either unsorted or a sorted T cell fraction (not recorded which). The TCR sequence derives from a male donor with ankylosing spondylitis or in good health (not recorded which). CDR3: CATQGSPQETQYF. DNA of the CDR3: TGTGCCACGCAAGGGAGCCCTCAAGAGACCCAGTACTTC.